The T cell receptor beta chain described here comes from a study of shared T cell receptors in the human thymus. The CDR3 spans 15 residues. With V trimmed by 2 bases and J by 4 bases, 7 bases remained unmatched. Germline V gene data show CDR1 as SGHTA and CDR2 as FQGNSA. This table comes from immunoSEQ multiplex PCR, and its TCRdb copy is limited to in-frame clones, with some not included. The sample shows about 660,000 clones, roughly 90% of them seen only once. A further study also used this sample, focusing on human thymus T cells. That report notes: Thymus specimens were resections from corrective heart surgery. Thymic repertoires of unrelated individuals were reported in related research to overlap highly.

This sequence joins TRBV7-2 and TRBJ2-5; the match to TRBD2 covers 7 bases. The sequence was obtained from a boy in the first two years of life with a congenital heart defect. What was sequenced was thymocytes. The CDR3: CASSLQAGLRETQYF. In DNA, the CDR3 is TGTGCCAGCAGCTTACAAGCGGGATTACGAGAGACCCAGTACTTC.